These T cell receptor beta chains were read from a single sample in a study of shared clonotypes between healthy human individuals. Here immunoSEQ multiplex PCR was the method, and the copy in TCRdb shows in-frame clones only, minus some. Found here are around 2.1 million clones, nearly 97% of them singletons; the top ten hold roughly 0.13%. Sequenced: naive CD4+ T cells sorted from blood. The receptors were sampled from a man between 18 and 35 years old in good health. CDR3s include the opening cysteine and the closing phenylalanine or tryptophan. Fields, in order: V gene, CDR3 length, D gene, clone size, J gene, CDR3 DNA, CDR3 protein. The D gene is left open where the match is weak. Size tells how often a clone was seen (once, few, many) or the class of an expanded clone, and some rows leave it out.

v_gene: TRBV5-1; len: 15; d_gene: TRBD2; abundance: .; j_gene: TRBJ2-1; CDR3nt: TGCGCCAGCAGCTTGGGACTAGCGGGAGTCAATGAGCAGTTCTTC; CDR3aa: CASSLGLAGVNEQFF
v_gene: TRBV7-9; len: 15; d_gene: .; abundance: .; j_gene: TRBJ1-6; CDR3nt: TGTGCCAGCAGCTTAGCGGGGGGGGTCAGGTCACCCCTCCACTTT; CDR3aa: CASSLAGGVRSPLHF
v_gene: TRBV9; len: 14; d_gene: TRBD1; abundance: once; j_gene: TRBJ1-1; CDR3nt: TGTGCCAGCAGCCCGGGACAGATGAACACTGAAGCTTTCTTT; CDR3aa: CASSPGQMNTEAFF
v_gene: TRBV28; len: 14; d_gene: TRBD2; abundance: .; j_gene: TRBJ2-5; CDR3nt: TGTGCCAGCAGCCCGGCGGGGGGCAGGGAGACCCAGTACTTC; CDR3aa: CASSPAGGRETQYF
v_gene: TRBV4-1; len: 17; d_gene: TRBD2; abundance: .; j_gene: TRBJ2-3; CDR3nt: TGCGCCAGCAGCCAAGTTTCTAGCGGGAGGTTGACAGATACGCAGTATTTT; CDR3aa: CASSQVSSGRLTDTQYF
v_gene: TRBV6-5; len: 15; d_gene: TRBD1; abundance: .; j_gene: TRBJ1-2; CDR3nt: TGTGCCAGCAGCGATGACAGGGGGATACCGATTGGCTACACCTTC; CDR3aa: CASSDDRGIPIGYTF
v_gene: TRBV11-2; len: 14; d_gene: .; abundance: once; j_gene: TRBJ2-1; CDR3nt: TGTGCCAGCAGCTTAGGATCCGGCTTGGATGAGCAGTTCTTC; CDR3aa: CASSLGSGLDEQFF
v_gene: TRBV2; len: 13; d_gene: .; abundance: .; j_gene: TRBJ2-7; CDR3nt: TGTGCCAGCAGTCATCAGGGGACCTACGAGCAGTACTTC; CDR3aa: CASSHQGTYEQYF
v_gene: TRBV6-1; len: 13; d_gene: .; abundance: .; j_gene: TRBJ2-2; CDR3nt: TGTGCCAGCAGTGAACAGGGGACCGGGGAGCTGTTTTTT; CDR3aa: CASSEQGTGELFF
v_gene: TRBV19; len: 14; d_gene: TRBD1; abundance: .; j_gene: TRBJ1-1; CDR3nt: TGTGCCAGTAGGGCCAGGGGGAGGCACACTGAAGCTTTCTTT; CDR3aa: CASRARGRHTEAFF
v_gene: TRBV5-1; len: 16; d_gene: TRBD2; abundance: .; j_gene: TRBJ2-1; CDR3nt: TGCGCCAGCAGCTTGGCCGGGACTAGCTCCTACAATGAGCAGTTCTTC; CDR3aa: CASSLAGTSSYNEQFF
v_gene: TRBV5-6; len: 14; d_gene: .; abundance: .; j_gene: TRBJ1-4; CDR3nt: TGTGCCAGCAGCTGGGGAATAGGGAATGAAAAACTGTTTTTT; CDR3aa: CASSWGIGNEKLFF
v_gene: TRBV28; len: 15; d_gene: .; abundance: .; j_gene: TRBJ1-1; CDR3nt: TGTGCCAGCAGTAGAACCGGACTGGGGGGCACTGAAGCTTTCTTT; CDR3aa: CASSRTGLGGTEAFF